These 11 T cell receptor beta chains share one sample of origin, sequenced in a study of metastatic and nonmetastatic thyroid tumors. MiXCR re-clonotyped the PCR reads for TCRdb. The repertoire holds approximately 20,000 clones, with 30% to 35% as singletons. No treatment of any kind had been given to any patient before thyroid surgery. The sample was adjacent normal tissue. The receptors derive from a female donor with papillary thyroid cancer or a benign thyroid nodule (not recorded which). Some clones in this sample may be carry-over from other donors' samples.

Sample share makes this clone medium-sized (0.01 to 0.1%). CDR3 bases: TGTGCCAGCAGTTTCGCGCTAGCGGATAACACAGATACGCAGTATTTT. Translated, it gives CASSFALADNTDTQYF. The V call is TRBV12-3 or TRBV12-4, the J call TRBJ2-3, with 7 bases matching TRBD2. The CDR3 extends over 16 amino acids. After removal of 3 bases from V and 2 bases from J, the junction contained 8 bases not matched to a gene.

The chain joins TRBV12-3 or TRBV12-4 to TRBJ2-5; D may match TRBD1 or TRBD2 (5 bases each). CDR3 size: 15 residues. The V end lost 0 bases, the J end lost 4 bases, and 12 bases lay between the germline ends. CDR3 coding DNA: TGTGCCAGCAGTTTAGCGCTCGAGGGGACAGAGACCCAGTACTTC. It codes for CASSLALEGTETQYF.

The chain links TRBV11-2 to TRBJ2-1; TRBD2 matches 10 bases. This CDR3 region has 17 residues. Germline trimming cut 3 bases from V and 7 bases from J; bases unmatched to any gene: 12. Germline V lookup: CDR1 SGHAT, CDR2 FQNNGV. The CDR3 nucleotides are TGTGCCAGCAGCTTTGGAAGCGGGGGGGCCTCCGGGAATGAGCAGTTCTTC. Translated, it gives CASSFGSGGASGNEQFF.

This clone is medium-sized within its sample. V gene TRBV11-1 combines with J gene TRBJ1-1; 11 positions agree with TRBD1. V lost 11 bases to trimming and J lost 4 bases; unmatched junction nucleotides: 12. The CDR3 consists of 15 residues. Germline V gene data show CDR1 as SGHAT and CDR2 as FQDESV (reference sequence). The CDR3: CARRTGGHMATEAFF. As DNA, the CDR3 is TGTGCCCGGAGGACAGGGGGCCATATGGCCACTGAAGCTTTCTTT.

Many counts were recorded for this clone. The CDR3 coding sequence is TGTGCCAGCGTTGGCGCAGATACGCAGTATTTT. The encoded protein is CASVGADTQYF. This chain joins TRBV7-9 and TRBJ2-3; D unresolved. The germline V gene encodes CDR1 SEHNR and CDR2 FQNEAQ (reference sequence). Between the trimmed V and J ends, which lost 8 bases and 4 bases, there was a span of 7 bases. The CDR3 runs to 11 residues.

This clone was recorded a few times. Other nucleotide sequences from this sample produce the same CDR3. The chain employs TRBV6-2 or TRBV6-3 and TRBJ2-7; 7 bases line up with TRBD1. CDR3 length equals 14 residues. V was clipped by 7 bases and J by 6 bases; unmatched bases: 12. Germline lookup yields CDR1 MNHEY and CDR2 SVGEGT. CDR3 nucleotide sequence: TGTGCCAGCACCCTCACAGGGGAATCAGGCGAGCAGTACTTC. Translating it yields CASTLTGESGEQYF.

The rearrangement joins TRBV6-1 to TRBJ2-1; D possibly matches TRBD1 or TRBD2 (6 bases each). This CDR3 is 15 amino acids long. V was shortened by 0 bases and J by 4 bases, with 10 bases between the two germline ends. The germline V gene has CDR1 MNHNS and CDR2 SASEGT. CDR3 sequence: CASSEAWGAYNEQFF. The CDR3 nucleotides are TGTGCCAGCAGTGAAGCATGGGGGGCTTACAATGAGCAGTTCTTC.

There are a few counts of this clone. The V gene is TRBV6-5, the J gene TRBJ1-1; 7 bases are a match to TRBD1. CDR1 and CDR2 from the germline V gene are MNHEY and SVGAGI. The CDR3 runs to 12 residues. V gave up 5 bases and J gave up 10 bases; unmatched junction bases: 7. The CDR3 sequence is CASSNEGARAFF. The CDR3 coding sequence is TGTGCCAGCAGTAACGAGGGGGCCAGAGCTTTCTTT.

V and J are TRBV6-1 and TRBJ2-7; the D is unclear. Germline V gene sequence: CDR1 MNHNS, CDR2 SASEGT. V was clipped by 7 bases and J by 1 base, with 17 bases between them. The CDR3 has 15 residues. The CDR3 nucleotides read TGTGCCAGCATTCTGACCGGTGGGCCGTCCTACGAGCAGTACTTC. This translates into CASILTGGPSYEQYF.

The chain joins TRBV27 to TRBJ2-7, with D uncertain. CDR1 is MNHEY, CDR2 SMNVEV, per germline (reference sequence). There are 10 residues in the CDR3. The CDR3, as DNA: TGTCCCCGGAGAGCCTACGAGCAGTACTTC. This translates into CPRRAYEQYF.

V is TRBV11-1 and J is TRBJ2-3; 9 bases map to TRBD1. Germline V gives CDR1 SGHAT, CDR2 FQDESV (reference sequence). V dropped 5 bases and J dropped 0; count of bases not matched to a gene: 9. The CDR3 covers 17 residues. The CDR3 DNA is TGTGCCAGCAGCAGACAGGGGGACTACCCTAGCACAGATACGCAGTATTTT. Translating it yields CASSRQGDYPSTDTQYF.